These 2 T cell receptor beta chains originate from one sample sequenced in a study of CD8+ T cells in alopecia areata. Following RNA extraction, reverse transcription yielded cDNA that acted as the sequencing template. Clones were sequenced by immunoSEQ multiplex PCR, and TCRdb holds only the in-frame ones, with some missing. The sample has fewer than 150,000 clones; roughly 61% are singletons. Source: CD4+ T cells sorted from blood, taken at week 0. Receptors were obtained from a human donor with alopecia areata.

This sequence joins TRBV10-3 and TRBJ2-6; D not certain. This CDR3 has 14 residues. CDR1 is ENHRY, CDR2 SYGVKD, per germline. Trimming left V 1 base short and J 2 bases short, with 3 bases between. The CDR3 protein is CAISEFPGANVLTF. The DNA for the CDR3 is TGTGCCATCAGTGAGTTCCCTGGGGCCAACGTCCTGACTTTC.

This chain connects TRBV9 to TRBJ2-7, with TRBD2 as a possible D gene (5 bases). Per germline, CDR1 SGDLS and CDR2 YYNGEE. V lost 0 bases and J 5 bases, leaving 15 bases between the germline ends. This CDR3 is 15 amino acids long. In DNA, the CDR3 is TGTGCCAGCAGCGTAGGGGCGCGAGACGGGGACGAGCAGTACTTC. This sequence encodes CASSVGARDGDEQYF.